This TCR beta chain was sequenced for a study of identical twins. The germline gives CDR1 DFQATT, CDR2 SNEGSKA (reference sequence). With 5 bases clipped from V and 2 bases from J, the junction kept 4 bases outside the gene matches. The CDR3 length is 14 residues. TCRdb processed the 5' RACE reads anew with MiXCR; each CDR3 protein has one entry. The table shows 1.5 million to 2 million distinct CDR3 sequences, with around 29% occurring only once. The sample comprised cord blood. V gene TRBV20-1 combines with J gene TRBJ2-3; 10 positions match TRBD2. This receptor was taken from a newborn girl in good health. The CDR3 DNA reads as TGCAGTGCTGCGAGCGGGGGGGACACAGATACGCAGTATTTT. Translated: CSAASGGDTDTQYF.